The 29 T cell receptor beta chains below all came from one sample that was sequenced in a study of preoperative IRX-2 immunotherapy in early breast cancer. As to treatment: preoperative locoregional IRX-2 cytokine immunotherapy. This table comes from immunoSEQ multiplex PCR, and its TCRdb copy is limited to in-frame clones, with some not included. The sample contains 40,000 to 50,000 clones, approximately 80% of which appear only once. The sample consisted of tumor tissue, taken after IRX-2 immunotherapy. The receptors were sampled from a human donor with breast cancer.

V gene TRBV28 combines with J gene TRBJ2-1, with D possibly TRBD2 on 6 matching bases. CDR1 MDHEN and CDR2 SYDVKM come from the germline V gene. Trimming took off 3 bases at V and 10 bases at J, with 13 bases between the two ends. This CDR3 is 13 amino acids long. CDR3 protein: CASSFPASVEQFF. CDR3 DNA: TGTGCCAGCAGTTTTCCGGCTAGCGTAGAGCAGTTCTTC.

This chain links TRBV7-8 with TRBJ1-1; TRBD1 matches 9 bases. Per the germline V gene, CDR1 is SGHVS and CDR2 is FQNEAQ. V lost 6 bases and J lost 5; bases outside the gene matches: 16. There are 17 residues in the CDR3. CDR3 in DNA: TGTGCCAGCAGTGAAGAGGACAGGGGTAGCTCGAGAACTGAAGCTTTCTTT. It is translated as CASSEEDRGSSRTEAFF.

The gene calls are TRBV6-8 and TRBJ2-7, with 7 positions matching TRBD1. The CDR3 contains 12 residues. Per the germline V gene, CDR1 is MNHGY and CDR2 is SAAAGT. V lost 6 bases, J lost 5 bases, and 4 bases stayed unmatched. The CDR3 loop is CASSRTGDEQYF. In DNA, the CDR3 is TGTGCCAGCAGCAGAACAGGGGACGAGCAGTACTTC.

The J gene is TRBJ1-1, the V gene TRBV19; unclear D gene. This CDR3 has 15 residues. V shed 3 bases and J shed 0 bases, with 11 bases lying between them. Germline V gene sequence: CDR1 LNHDA, CDR2 SQIVND (reference sequence). CDR3 bases: TGTGCCAGTAGTATTACAGACCTCTTGAACACTGAAGCTTTCTTT. It translates to CASSITDLLNTEAFF.

The chain recombines TRBV4-2 with TRBJ1-4, with D perhaps TRBD1 (6 bases). V shed 0 bases and J shed 0 bases, with 23 bases lying between them. The CDR3 is 21 amino acids. Looked up from germline, CDR1 is LGHNA and CDR2 is YNFKEQ. CDR3 loop: CASSQDSGQGRWSATNEKLFF. Here the CDR3 DNA reads TGTGCCAGCAGCCAAGATTCCGGTCAGGGGCGGTGGAGCGCAACTAATGAAAAACTGTTTTTT.

This clone has a handful of counts. The rearrangement joins TRBV11-1 to TRBJ1-5; possibly TRBD1 for D (5 bases). V gave up 2 bases and J gave up 1 base, with 12 bases separating them. Germline V gene lookup returns CDR1 SGHAT and CDR2 FQDESV (reference sequence). The CDR3 contains 16 residues. CDR3 DNA: TGTGCCAGCAGCTTATCCGGCAGGGTGAGCAATCAGCCCCAGCATTTT. This sequence encodes CASSLSGRVSNQPQHF.

This clone was counted between two and nine times. For the CDR3, the DNA is TGTGCCAGCAGTCGTAGAGGGCTGCTAAACTATGGCTACACCTTC. Encoded protein: CASSRRGLLNYGYTF. This rearrangement joins TRBV6-8 to TRBJ1-2; D not resolved. The V gene's germline CDR1 is MNHGY and CDR2 SAAAGT. This CDR3 contains 15 residues. Trimming stripped 5 bases from V and 2 bases from J, with 15 bases between.

This CDR3 is CASSVDRGRRKLFF. The CDR3 DNA reads TGCGCCAGCAGCGTGGACAGGGGGAGGAGGAAACTGTTTTTT. The chain recombines TRBV5-1 with TRBJ1-4; 10 bases fit TRBD1. Trimming cost V 4 bases and J 11 bases; bases outside gene matches: 8. The CDR3 spans 14 residues. Germline lookup yields CDR1 SGHRS and CDR2 YFSETQ.

This clone was detected a few times. The chain combines TRBV19 with TRBJ1-6; possibly TRBD1 for D (6 bases). Germline V gene lookup returns CDR1 LNHDA and CDR2 SQIVND (reference sequence). The CDR3 has 14 residues. V lost 5 bases to trimming and J lost 6 bases, with 11 bases between them. The CDR3 spells CASSPGTPNSPLHF. The CDR3 DNA sequence: TGTGCCAGTAGTCCCGGGACACCTAATTCACCCCTCCACTTT.

This clone has more than one count but fewer than ten. The gene calls are TRBV7-8 and TRBJ1-1; D is possibly TRBD1 (6 bases). Trimming cost V 8 bases and J 4 bases, with 17 bases left between them. Germline V gives CDR1 SGHVS, CDR2 FQNEAQ. The CDR3 totals 14 residues. For the CDR3, the DNA is TGTGCCAGCGCCTGGGGGGGGCCTCTCACTGAAGCTTTCTTT. Residues: CASAWGGPLTEAFF.

The genes are TRBV10-2 and TRBJ2-2; 11 nucleotides match TRBD2. The trim removed 3 bases at V and 0 bases at J, leaving 3 bases unmatched. The CDR3 length is 17 residues. Germline loops: CDR1 WSHSY, CDR2 SAAADI. CDR3 nucleotides: TGCGCCAGCAGTGAAACTAGCGGGGGCGCGAACACCGGGGAGCTGTTTTTT. Amino acids: CASSETSGGANTGELFF.

The chain combines TRBV5-1 with TRBJ2-1, with 14 bases aligning to TRBD2. CDR1 SGHRS and CDR2 YFSETQ come from the germline V gene. Trimming at V came to 0 bases and at J to 9 bases, leaving 5 bases not matched to a gene. CDR3 length: 16 residues. CDR3 nucleotides: TGCGCCAGCAGCTTGGGACTAGCGGGAGGGGCCGCTGAGCAGTTCTTC. Amino acids: CASSLGLAGGAAEQFF.

V is TRBV29-1 and J is TRBJ2-1; D ambiguous. Germline CDR1 and CDR2: SQVTM and ANQGSEA. V was shortened by 4 bases and J by 6 bases, with 13 bases between the two germline ends. The CDR3 is 13 residues long. The CDR3 sequence: CSVVGNPSNEQFF. CDR3 nucleotide sequence: TGCAGCGTTGTAGGGAATCCCTCCAATGAGCAGTTCTTC.

This chain joins TRBV7-6 and TRBJ2-1; 14 bases are shared with TRBD2. The germline CDR1 and CDR2 sequences are SGHVS and FNYEAQ. V lost 5 bases, J lost 2 bases, and 2 bases stayed unmatched. CDR3 size: 16 residues. As DNA, the CDR3 is TGTGCCAGCAGCCCGACTAGCGGGAGGGCCTACAATGAGCAGTTCTTC. It translates to CASSPTSGRAYNEQFF.

The chain joins TRBV7-8 to TRBJ1-5; D may be TRBD1 (6 bases). CDR1 is SGHVS, CDR2 FQNEAQ, per germline. The V and J ends lost 5 bases and 2 bases respectively, with 13 bases between them. CDR3 length: 15 amino acids. Written as DNA, the CDR3 is TGTGCCAGCAGCCCAGGGGTTGCGGGCAATCAGCCCCAGCATTTT. This translates into CASSPGVAGNQPQHF.

The genes are TRBV19 and TRBJ1-1; a possible D gene is TRBD1 (6 bases). Germline CDR1 LNHDA, CDR2 SQIVND (reference sequence). CDR3 length: 13 amino acids. Deletions cut 10 bases from V and 6 bases from J, with 18 bases between. CDR3 sequence (DNA): TGTGCCACCGGGGTACAGGGAGGGGCTGAAGCTTTCTTT. Amino acid sequence: CATGVQGGAEAFF.

The chain carries TRBV6-8 and TRBJ2-7; 14 nucleotides align to TRBD2. Trimming cost V 4 bases and J 7 bases; bases outside gene matches: 9. The length of the CDR3 is 16 residues. In germline, CDR1 is MNHGY, CDR2 SAAAGT. The CDR3 is CASSWATSGRAREQYF. The CDR3 coding sequence is TGTGCCAGCAGTTGGGCGACTAGCGGGAGGGCCCGGGAGCAGTACTTC.

The chain carries TRBV18 and TRBJ2-1, with a possible D match to TRBD1 (5 bases). CDR3 size: 13 residues. V was clipped by 0 bases and J by 10 bases, with 10 bases between them. Germline values: CDR1 KGHSH, CDR2 LQKENI. CDR3 region: CASSPPSQGEQFF. The CDR3 nucleotides are TGTGCCAGCTCACCACCGAGTCAGGGCGAGCAGTTCTTC.

This clone appeared a single time. V usage is TRBV19 and J usage is TRBJ2-5, with D perhaps TRBD2 (6 bases). Deletions cut 2 bases from V and 9 bases from J, with 10 bases between. The CDR3 spans 12 residues. Germline lookup yields CDR1 LNHDA and CDR2 SQIVND (reference sequence). The DNA for the CDR3 is TGTGCCAGTAGTATAACCGGCGGGGCCCAGTACTTC. It encodes CASSITGGAQYF.

V and J are TRBV10-2 and TRBJ1-1; TRBD1 agrees at 7 bases. J lost 8 bases, V lost 0 bases, and 0 bases had no gene match. CDR3 size: 12 residues. Germline CDR1 and CDR2: WSHSY and SAAADI. The CDR3 sequence is CASSESDREAFF. DNA for the CDR3: TGCGCCAGCAGTGAGTCGGACAGGGAAGCTTTCTTT.

The rearrangement uses TRBV29-1 and TRBJ1-1; possibly TRBD1 for D (6 bases). The CDR3 consists of 12 residues. CDR1 and CDR2 from the germline V gene are SQVTM and ANQGSEA. V lost 6 bases and J lost 5, with 13 bases in between. The CDR3 nucleotides are TGCAGCGTGAGGACAGAGGTTACTGAAGCTTTCTTT. Translating gives CSVRTEVTEAFF.

This clone is medium-sized within its sample. The rearrangement uses TRBV6-8 and TRBJ1-4; 9 bases are shared with TRBD1. Germline V gene sequence: CDR1 MNHGY, CDR2 SAAAGT. With 6 bases clipped from V and 5 bases from J, the junction kept 13 bases outside the gene matches. This CDR3 comprises 17 residues. CDR3 bases: TGTGCCAGCAGCGGGGGGCCGGGGGACAGGGCCAATGAAAAACTGTTTTTT. Its translation: CASSGGPGDRANEKLFF.

This chain links TRBV7-6 with TRBJ1-2; 9 bases align to TRBD1. Trimming took 5 bases from V and 6 from J; bases not matched to a gene: 10. The germline V gene encodes CDR1 SGHVS and CDR2 FNYEAQ. The length of the CDR3 is 15 residues. DNA for the CDR3: TGTGCCAGCAGCCACCCGGGACAGGGCTGGGATGGCTACACCTTC. This encodes CASSHPGQGWDGYTF.

The chain has TRBV18 and TRBJ2-2; D unclear. Between the trimmed V and J ends, which lost 3 bases and 4 bases, there was a span of 12 bases. Germline V lookup: CDR1 KGHSH, CDR2 LQKENI. The CDR3 length is 15 residues. The CDR3 DNA reads TGTGCCAGCTCACCCGGCACCCACCGCACCGGGGAGCTGTTTTTT. Encoded protein: CASSPGTHRTGELFF.

The table lists this clone with a few counts. This rearrangement joins TRBV11-3 to TRBJ2-5; TRBD2 agrees at 8 bases. CDR3 length: 14 residues. In germline, CDR1 is SGHNT, CDR2 YENEEA. V gave up 3 bases and J gave up 4 bases; unmatched junction bases: 4. DNA for the CDR3: TGTGCCAGCAGCTTTGCGGGGGGCCGAGAGACCCAGTACTTC. Translating gives CASSFAGGRETQYF.

J is TRBJ2-1 and V is TRBV11-3; TRBD1 matches 9 bases. After removal of 3 bases from V and 6 bases from J, the junction contained 9 bases not matched to a gene. Germline V gives CDR1 SGHNT, CDR2 YENEEA. This CDR3 spans 16 amino acids. The CDR3 DNA follows: TGTGCCAGCAGCTTGGCCGGGACAGGGTGGGTCAATGAGCAGTTCTTC. Amino acids: CASSLAGTGWVNEQFF.

The chain links TRBV19 to TRBJ1-5, with 9 nucleotides matching TRBD1. The V gene end was trimmed by 6 bases and the J gene end by 2 bases; junction bases not matched to a gene: 11. The CDR3 sequence is 17 residues long. The germline CDR1 and CDR2 sequences are LNHDA and SQIVND (reference sequence). The CDR3 here is CASSRGQGQLGNQPQHF. For the CDR3, the DNA is TGTGCCAGTAGCCGGGGACAGGGACAGTTAGGCAATCAGCCCCAGCATTTT.

The chain combines TRBV5-1 with TRBJ2-2; 8 bases map to TRBD1. The CDR3 is made up of 15 amino acids. Looked up from germline, CDR1 is SGHRS and CDR2 is YFSETQ. V shed 4 bases and J 1 base; nucleotides not matched to a gene: 3. CDR3 sequence: CASSRGQGNTGELFF. The CDR3 DNA is TGCGCCAGCAGCCGTGGACAGGGGAACACCGGGGAGCTGTTTTTT. Complete variable domain (other parts from reference TRBV5-1 and TRBJ2-2): KAGVTQTPRYLIKTRGQQVTLSCSPISGHRSVSWYQQTPGQGLQFLFEYFSETQRNKGNFPGRFSGRQFSNSRSEMNVSTLELGDSALYLCASSRGQGNTGELFFGEGSRLTVL.

The rearrangement joins TRBV7-6 to TRBJ1-5, with TRBD1 as a possible D gene (5 bases). Looked up from germline, CDR1 is SGHVS and CDR2 is FNYEAQ. V shed 3 bases and J shed 2 bases, with 8 bases lying between them. The length of the CDR3 is 14 residues. The chain's CDR3 is CASSLGGGNQPQHF. The DNA for the CDR3 is TGTGCCAGCAGCTTGGGGGGAGGCAATCAGCCCCAGCATTTT. The full variable domain, rest sourced from reference TRBV7-6 and TRBJ1-5, is GAGVSQSPRYKVTKRGQDVALRCDPISGHVSLYWYRQALGQGPEFLTYFNYEAQQDKSGLPNDRFSAERPEGSISTLTIQRTEQRDSAMYRCASSLGGGNQPQHFGDGTRLSIL.